This TCR beta chain was retrieved from a study of response to subunit inactivated influenza vaccine. Findings and caveats of the study: After each seasonal influenza vaccination, few new T cells are recruited, the authors suggested.

TCRdb ran MiXCR on the RT-PCR reads and lists one entry per CDR3 protein. The sample contains hundreds of thousands of distinct CDR3 sequences, approximately 14% of which appear only once. This clonotype has a handful of counts. The antigen is undetermined. V dropped 4 bases and J dropped 4; count of bases not matched to a gene: 11. In germline, CDR1 is SGHRS, CDR2 YFSETQ. This CDR3 spans 17 amino acids. The rearrangement joins TRBV5-1 to TRBJ2-5; 12 bases line up with TRBD1. The receptor's source is a man aged 50 to 59 who received an inactivated influenza vaccine. The sequenced sample was PBMCs from blood, obtained 11 to 12 days after vaccination. CDR3 DNA sequence: TGCGCCAGCAGCCCGGGTTTGGGACAGGGGGCACGAGAGACCCAGTACTTC. Translating gives CASSPGLGQGARETQYF.